The 25 T cell receptor beta chains given below trace back to one sample, sequenced in a study of OX40 agonist ivuxolimab in advanced cancers. The repertoire was sequenced with immunoSEQ multiplex PCR; TCRdb's copy has only in-frame clones and lacks some. This sample has about 83,000 clones; about 81% occur once, and the top ten carry approximately 7.4%. This material consisted of CD4+ or CD8+ T cells sorted from blood, taken in a trial of the OX40 agonist ivuxolimab. The receptors originated from an adult with an advanced solid tumor such as melanoma, head and neck, liver or kidney cancer.

Here the CDR3 reads CASSQEGTGGTYEQYF. CDR3 in DNA: TGCGCCAGCAGCCAAGAGGGGACTGGAGGAACCTACGAGCAGTACTTC. The genes are TRBV4-3 and TRBJ2-7, with a possible D match to TRBD2 (6 bases). Trimming shortened V by 0 bases and J by 2 bases, and 14 bases separated the two germline ends. CDR1 is LGHNA and CDR2 is YSLEER in the germline V gene. The CDR3 is 16 residues long.

This clone appeared once. The V call is TRBV6-6, the J call TRBJ2-3, with D unresolved. Germline V CDR1 and CDR2: MNHNY, SVGAGI (reference sequence). Trimming removed 8 bases from V and 0 bases from J, with 9 bases in between. This CDR3 region has 13 residues. This chain's CDR3 is CASGLDSTDTQYF. The CDR3 coding sequence is TGTGCCAGCGGGCTGGACAGCACAGATACGCAGTATTTT.

This clone has a single count. The V call is TRBV11-2, the J call TRBJ2-4, with D uncertain. Germline V gene sequence: CDR1 SGHAT, CDR2 FQNNGV. V was pared by 4 bases and J by 9 bases, with 22 bases between. The CDR3 loop spans 16 amino acids. The CDR3 nucleotides read TGTGCCAGCAGCTCAGCCGGATTTGGCTTAGGAAGCATTCAGTACTTC. Translating gives CASSSAGFGLGSIQYF.

This chain links TRBV11-2 with TRBJ1-1; D may be TRBD1 (6 bases). Germline CDR1 reads SGHAT; CDR2 reads FQNNGV. V lost 1 base and J lost 2, with 17 bases in between. This CDR3 is built from 17 residues. The CDR3 coding sequence is TGTGCCAGCAGCTTAGCGTACTCATCGGACAGCAACACTGAAGCTTTCTTT. Its protein is CASSLAYSSDSNTEAFF.

The chain links TRBV2 to TRBJ2-4; 7 bases are shared with TRBD1. CDR1 and CDR2 (germline): SNHLY, FYNNEI. The CDR3 has 13 amino acids. J was trimmed by 11 bases and V by 4 bases; bases with no gene match: 8. The CDR3 region has the DNA TGTGCCAGCAGTGTTAAACAGGGGATAGTTCAGTACTTC. It is translated as CASSVKQGIVQYF. Full variable domain (outside the CDR3, taken from reference TRBV2 and TRBJ2-4): EPEVTQTPSHQVTQMGQEVILRCVPISNHLYFYWYRQILGQKVEFLVSFYNNEISEKSEIFDDQFSVERPDGSNFTLKIRSTKLEDSAMYFCASSVKQGIVQYFGAGTRLSVL.

This rearrangement joins TRBV6-5 to TRBJ2-5; the match to TRBD2 covers 7 bases. This CDR3 spans 14 amino acids. Germline values: CDR1 MNHEY, CDR2 SVGAGI. With 10 bases clipped from V and 3 bases from J, the junction kept 11 bases outside the gene matches. CDR3: CATSRGTTEETQYF. The CDR3 coding sequence is TGTGCCACTAGTCGCGGGACTACAGAAGAGACCCAGTACTTC.

Regarding this clone: Other DNA sequences in the sample encode the same CDR3. The V gene is TRBV6-1, the J gene TRBJ1-6, with D perhaps TRBD1 (5 bases). The V end lost 9 bases, the J end lost 7 bases, and 10 bases lay between the germline ends. Germline CDR1 is MNHNS and CDR2 is SASEGT. This CDR3 comprises 12 residues. This CDR3 reads CASSRQNSPLHF. In nucleotides, the CDR3 is TGTGCCAGTAGTAGACAGAATTCACCCCTCCACTTT.

This clone has only a few counts. This sequence joins TRBV9 and TRBJ1-3, with a possible D match to TRBD1 (6 bases). Germline V gene data show CDR1 as SGDLS and CDR2 as YYNGEE. The CDR3 runs 18 residues. Between the trimmed V and J ends, which lost 0 bases and 1 base, there was a span of 17 bases. The CDR3 region is CASSVAGTPGASGNTIYF. The CDR3, as DNA: TGTGCCAGCAGCGTAGCTGGCACTCCAGGGGCATCTGGAAACACCATATATTTT.

This chain's CDR3 is CASSLRGGGHYGELFF. The CDR3 DNA is TGTGCCAGCAGCTTGAGGGGAGGGGGCCATTACGGGGAGCTGTTTTTT. This chain links TRBV5-6 with TRBJ2-2; D tentatively reads TRBD1 or TRBD2 (7 bases each). V was trimmed by 1 base and J by 7 bases, leaving 17 bases between them. The germline gives CDR1 SGHDT, CDR2 YYEEEE. This CDR3 comprises 16 residues. The full variable domain, its missing parts supplied by reference TRBV5-6 and TRBJ2-2, is DAGVTQSPTHLIKTRGQQVTLRCSPKSGHDTVSWYQQALGQGPQFIFQYYEEEERQRGNFPDRFSGHQFPNYSSELNVNALLLGDSALYLCASSLRGGGHYGELFFGEGSRLTVL.

The V gene is TRBV19, the J gene TRBJ1-5, with unresolved D. The CDR3 has 14 amino acids. In germline, CDR1 is LNHDA, CDR2 SQIVND (reference sequence). Trimming removed 3 bases from V and 0 bases from J, with 6 bases in between. The chain's CDR3 is CASSMFGSNQPQHF. CDR3 nucleotide sequence: TGTGCCAGTAGTATGTTCGGTAGCAATCAGCCCCAGCATTTT.

The J gene is TRBJ1-1, the V gene TRBV6-6; D is undetermined. This CDR3 contains 14 residues. The germline CDR1 and CDR2 sequences are MNHNY and SVGAGI (reference sequence). The germline V and J ends were trimmed by 7 bases and 4 bases, with 16 bases remaining between them. This CDR3 reads CASTRPGSGTEAFF. CDR3 in DNA: TGTGCCAGCACTCGACCGGGGTCGGGCACTGAAGCTTTCTTT.

V and J are TRBV19 and TRBJ2-6; D possibly matches TRBD1 or TRBD2 (5 bases each). This CDR3 spans 15 amino acids. The V gene lost 5 bases and the J gene lost 2 bases, with 10 bases spanning the gap. The germline V gene encodes CDR1 LNHDA and CDR2 SQIVND (reference sequence). This chain's CDR3 is CASSDGTPGANVLTF. As DNA, the CDR3 is TGTGCCAGTAGTGACGGGACCCCTGGGGCCAACGTCCTGACTTTC.

The chain links TRBV4-2 to TRBJ1-4; 7 nucleotides match TRBD1. Germline CDR1 is LGHNA and CDR2 is YNFKEQ. The length of the CDR3 is 12 residues. The V and J ends lost 4 bases and 8 bases, in that order; junction bases with no gene match: 1. The CDR3 protein is CASSPGQEKLFF. CDR3 in DNA: TGTGCCAGCAGCCCGGGACAGGAAAAACTGTTTTTT.

The genes are TRBV11-1 and TRBJ2-7, with unresolved D. This CDR3 is built from 15 residues. Germline lookup yields CDR1 SGHAT and CDR2 FQDESV (reference sequence). V shed 3 bases and J shed 3 bases, with 15 bases lying between them. The CDR3 nucleotides read TGTGCCAGCAGCTTGGACCGAAAACGGTTCTACGAGCAGTACTTC. Its protein product is CASSLDRKRFYEQYF.

This CDR3 reads CASSSGEQGEQYF. CDR3 sequence (DNA): TGTGCCAGCAGCTCTGGAGAACAGGGGGAGCAGTACTTC. The chain links TRBV7-2 to TRBJ2-7; 7 bases line up with TRBD1. This CDR3 contains 13 residues. J lost 7 bases, V lost 4 bases, and 7 bases had no gene match. Germline CDR1 and CDR2: SGHTA and FQGNSA.

The genes are TRBV11-2 and TRBJ2-1, with a possible D match to TRBD1 (6 bases). V was trimmed by 2 bases and J by 0 bases, leaving 17 bases between them. The CDR3 spans 18 residues. From germline, CDR1 is SGHAT and CDR2 FQNNGV. Here the CDR3 DNA reads TGTGCCAGCAGCTTAAGGGACAAAATGTCGAGCTCCTACAATGAGCAGTTCTTC. Translated, it gives CASSLRDKMSSSYNEQFF.

The rearrangement links TRBV5-1 to TRBJ2-7; 11 nucleotides agree with TRBD2. Trimming removed 2 bases from V and 5 bases from J; junction bases left unmatched: 9. CDR1 and CDR2 (germline): SGHRS, YFSETQ. The CDR3 consists of 16 residues. CDR3 coding DNA: TGCGCCAGCAGCTTACAACCTAGCGGGGGGCCGGACGAGCAGTACTTC. This sequence encodes CASSLQPSGGPDEQYF.

The chain recombines TRBV2 with TRBJ1-4; no firm D call. V gave up 8 bases and J gave up 4 bases, with 8 bases separating them. The CDR3 is 12 residues long. Germline values: CDR1 SNHLY, CDR2 FYNNEI. Here the CDR3 reads CASQPGNEKLFF. Here the CDR3 DNA reads TGTGCCAGCCAACCGGGTAATGAAAAACTGTTTTTT.

The chain combines TRBV27 with TRBJ1-5; TRBD1 agrees at 8 bases. CDR3 length equals 14 residues. Germline V gene lookup returns CDR1 MNHEY and CDR2 SMNVEV (reference sequence). Losses at the gene ends were 5 bases for V and 1 base for J; bases not matched to a gene: 1. The CDR3 protein is CASSRQGSNQPQHF. CDR3 DNA sequence: TGTGCCAGCAGTCGACAGGGGAGCAATCAGCCCCAGCATTTT.

The chain recombines TRBV9 with TRBJ2-3; 10 positions match TRBD2. This CDR3 spans 16 amino acids. Germline values: CDR1 SGDLS, CDR2 YYNGEE. V trimming: 3 bases; J trimming: 4 bases; junction bases outside the gene matches: 8. DNA of the CDR3: TGTGCCAGCAGCGCAGGCACAGCGGGGGGGGCAGATACGCAGTATTTT. Translated: CASSAGTAGGADTQYF.

In regard to this clone: Other DNA sequences of this sample code for an identical CDR3. The V gene is TRBV6-6, the J gene TRBJ1-1, with no clear D. CDR1 MNHNY and CDR2 SVGAGI come from the germline V gene (reference sequence). V lost 3 bases and J lost 2, with 7 bases in between. This CDR3 region has 13 residues. The CDR3 region is CASSYGGNTEAFF. The CDR3 DNA is TGTGCCAGCAGTTATGGTGGAAACACTGAAGCTTTCTTT.

The chain recombines TRBV6-6 with TRBJ1-5; weak D call: TRBD1 (6 bases). CDR1 is MNHNY and CDR2 is SVGAGI in the germline V gene (reference sequence). V lost 5 bases and J 2 bases, leaving 10 bases between the germline ends. The CDR3 extends over 14 amino acids. The CDR3 is CASSGGRGNQPQHF. CDR3 DNA: TGTGCCAGCAGTGGGGGCAGGGGCAATCAGCCCCAGCATTTT.

As to this clone: Other DNA sequences in the same sample also yield this CDR3. CDR3 region: CASSYSGQGNNEQFF. CDR3 in DNA: TGTGCCAGCAGTTATTCGGGACAGGGGAACAATGAGCAGTTCTTC. The chain couples TRBV6-5 to TRBJ2-1; 10 bases map to TRBD1. CDR1 and CDR2 (germline): MNHEY, SVGAGI. With V trimmed by 3 bases and J by 5 bases, 4 bases remained unmatched. The CDR3 contains 15 residues.

The rearrangement joins TRBV27 to TRBJ1-5; possible D gene TRBD1, 5 bases. The CDR3 contains 15 residues. CDR1 MNHEY and CDR2 SMNVEV come from the germline V gene (reference sequence). V shed 3 bases and J shed 0 bases, with 9 bases lying between them. CDR3 protein: CASSLTADSNQPQHF. As DNA, the CDR3 is TGTGCCAGCAGTTTGACAGCTGATAGCAATCAGCCCCAGCATTTT.

This chain joins TRBV5-1 and TRBJ2-5; D is uncertain. Trimming pared 0 bases from V and 2 bases from J, leaving 11 bases between. Germline V lookup: CDR1 SGHRS, CDR2 YFSETQ. CDR3 length equals 15 residues. The CDR3 DNA sequence: TGCGCCAGCAGCTTGGCCCTGATATCTCAAGAGACCCAGTACTTC. Amino acid sequence: CASSLALISQETQYF.